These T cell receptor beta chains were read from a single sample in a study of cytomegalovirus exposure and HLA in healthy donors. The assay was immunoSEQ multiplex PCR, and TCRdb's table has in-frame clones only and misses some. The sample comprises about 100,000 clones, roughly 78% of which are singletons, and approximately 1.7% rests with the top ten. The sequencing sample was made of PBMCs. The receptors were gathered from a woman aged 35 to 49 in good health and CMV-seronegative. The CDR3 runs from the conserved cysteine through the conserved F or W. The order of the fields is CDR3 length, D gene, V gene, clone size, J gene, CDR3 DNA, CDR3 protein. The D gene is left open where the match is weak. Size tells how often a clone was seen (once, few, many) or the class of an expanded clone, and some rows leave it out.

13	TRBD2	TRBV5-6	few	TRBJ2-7	TGTGCCAGCAGCGCCGGGACTAGCTACGAGCAGTACTTC	CASSAGTSYEQYF
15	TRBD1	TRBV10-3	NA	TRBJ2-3	TGTGCCATCTCCGCCGGGACAGGGGGCAGAGATACGCAGTATTTT	CAISAGTGGRDTQYF
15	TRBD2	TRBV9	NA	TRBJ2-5	TGTGCCAGCAGCGTAGCGGGAGGCCCTCAAGAGACCCAGTACTTC	CASSVAGGPQETQYF
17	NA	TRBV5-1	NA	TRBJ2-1	TGCGCCAGCAGCTTGGTTGCAACCTATAGCTCCTACAATGAGCAGTTCTTC	CASSLVATYSSYNEQFF
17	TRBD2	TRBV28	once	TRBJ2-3	TGTGCCAGCAGTCCGGTAGGACTAGCGGGCACCACAGATACGCAGTATTTT	CASSPVGLAGTTDTQYF
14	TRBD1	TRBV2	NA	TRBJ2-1	TGTGCCAGTAGCGACAGGGGCTCCTTCAATGAGCAGTTCTTC	CASSDRGSFNEQFF
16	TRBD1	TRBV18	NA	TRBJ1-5	TGTGCCAGCTCACCTAAGACAGGGATGAACAATCAGCCCCAGCATTTT	CASSPKTGMNNQPQHF
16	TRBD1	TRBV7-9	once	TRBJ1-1	TGTTCCAGCAGCTTGGCAGGGGGCGCGGGTGACACTGAAGCTTTCTTT	CSSSLAGGAGDTEAFF
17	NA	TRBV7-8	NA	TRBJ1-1	TGTGCCAGCAGCTTTGCCGGGAGAATGACAATGAACACTGAAGCTTTCTTT	CASSFAGRMTMNTEAFF
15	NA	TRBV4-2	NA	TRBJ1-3	TGTGCCAGCAGCCAAGTGGGGAGCTCTGGAAACACCATATATTTT	CASSQVGSSGNTIYF
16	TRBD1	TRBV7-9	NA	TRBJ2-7	TGTGCCAGCAGCGTGATTAGACAGGGGAACTCCTACGAGCAGTACTTC	CASSVIRQGNSYEQYF
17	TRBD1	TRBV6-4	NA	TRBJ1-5	TGTGCCAGCAGTGAGAGACCGACAGGGGTGGAAAATCAGCCCCAGCATTTT	CASSERPTGVENQPQHF
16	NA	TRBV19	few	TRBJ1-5	TGTGCCAGTGATGACTCGAAGATTTATAGCAATCAGCCCCAGCATTTT	CASDDSKIYSNQPQHF
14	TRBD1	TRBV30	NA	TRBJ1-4	TGTGCCTGGGTGCCGGACAGGGGGCAAGAAAAACTGTTTTTT	CAWVPDRGQEKLFF
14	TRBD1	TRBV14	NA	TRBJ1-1	TGTGCCAGCAGCCAAGTTGTTAGCAGGGGGCCTGCTTTCTTT	CASSQVVSRGPAFF
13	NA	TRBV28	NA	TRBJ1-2	TGTGCCAGCAGTTTATCGCGGAACTATGGCTACACCTTC	CASSLSRNYGYTF
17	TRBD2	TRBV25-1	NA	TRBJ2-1	TGTGCCAGCAGTGCCCAACTAGCGGACTCATCCTACAATGAGCAGTTCTTC	CASSAQLADSSYNEQFF
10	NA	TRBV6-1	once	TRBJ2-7	TGTGCCAGCAGCGGCTACGAGCAGTACTTC	CASSGYEQYF
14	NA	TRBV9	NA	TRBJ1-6	TGTGCCAGCAGCCTGGCCCCCCATAATTCACCCCTCCACTTT	CASSLAPHNSPLHF
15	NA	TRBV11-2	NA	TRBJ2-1	TGTGCCAGCAGCTTCGGAGCCCAGCAGCTCAATGAGCAGTTCTTC	CASSFGAQQLNEQFF
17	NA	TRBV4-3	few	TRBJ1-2	TGCGCCAGCAGCCAAGATGGAACTGTCGGGAGGTCTAATGGCTACACCTTC	CASSQDGTVGRSNGYTF
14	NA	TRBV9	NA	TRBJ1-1	TGTGCCAGCAGCGTAGAGCCTTTGGTTGGTGAAGCTTTCTTT	CASSVEPLVGEAFF
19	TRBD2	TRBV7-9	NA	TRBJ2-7	TGTGCCAGCAGCCCCCCCGACTTGGGCGGGAGGGCCCTGCCATACGAGCAGTACTTC	CASSPPDLGGRALPYEQYF
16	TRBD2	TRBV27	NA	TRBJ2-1	TGTGCCAGCAGTCCACTAGCGGGAGAAGGGTACAATGAGCAGTTCTTC	CASSPLAGEGYNEQFF
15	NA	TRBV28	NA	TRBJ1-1	TGTGCCAGCAGGATTATGGGTAGGGGCCCCACTGAAGCTTTCTTT	CASRIMGRGPTEAFF
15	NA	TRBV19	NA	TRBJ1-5	TGTGCCAGTAGTTCGTCAGGGTCTGGTAATCAGCCCCAGCATTTT	CASSSSGSGNQPQHF